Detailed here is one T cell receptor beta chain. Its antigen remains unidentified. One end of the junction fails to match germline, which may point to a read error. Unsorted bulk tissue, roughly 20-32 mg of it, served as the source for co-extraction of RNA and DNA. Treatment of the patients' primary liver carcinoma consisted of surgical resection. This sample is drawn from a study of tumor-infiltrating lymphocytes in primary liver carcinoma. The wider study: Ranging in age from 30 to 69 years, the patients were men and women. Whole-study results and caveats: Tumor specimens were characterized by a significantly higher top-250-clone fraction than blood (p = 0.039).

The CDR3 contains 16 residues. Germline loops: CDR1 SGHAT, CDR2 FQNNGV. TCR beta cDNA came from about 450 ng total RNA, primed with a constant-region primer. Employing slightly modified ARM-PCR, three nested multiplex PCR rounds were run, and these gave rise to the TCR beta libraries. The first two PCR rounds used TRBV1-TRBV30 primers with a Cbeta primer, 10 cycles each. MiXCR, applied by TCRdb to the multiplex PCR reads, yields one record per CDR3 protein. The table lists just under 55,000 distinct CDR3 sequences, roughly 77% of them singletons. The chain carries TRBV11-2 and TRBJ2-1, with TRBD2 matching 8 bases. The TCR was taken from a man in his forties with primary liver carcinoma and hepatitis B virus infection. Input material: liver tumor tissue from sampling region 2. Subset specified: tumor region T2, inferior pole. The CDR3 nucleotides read TGTGCTAGCAGCTTTGATATCGGACTAGCCATGGGTAAGCAGTTCTTC. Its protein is CASSFDIGLAMGKQFF.